This T cell receptor beta chain was profiled in a study of blood T cells in healthy people across ages. Whenever a sample was processed, at least 6 million PBMCs were isolated. For the second PCR, which ran for 7 to 11 cycles, a sample-barcoded 5' primer and a J-beta primer mix were used. Through a template-switch adaptor with 12 random nucleotides, each cDNA molecule received a tag. TCRdb independently ran MiXCR on the 5' RACE reads; one entry per CDR3 protein. The repertoire consists of fewer than 600,000 distinct CDR3 sequences, with roughly a quarter occurring once and the leading ten covering approximately 3.3%. Germline V gene sequence: CDR1 SGHDT, CDR2 YYEEEE. The V end lost 4 bases, the J end lost 8 bases, and 15 bases lay between the germline ends. The CDR3 is made up of 14 amino acids. This clonotype was observed a few times. These data were also reused for a study on T cells of mothers and their children. That investigation notes: The overlap seen between related mothers and children slightly exceeded that of unrelated pairs, though not significantly.

The genes are TRBV5-6 and TRBJ1-4; the D gene is possibly TRBD1 (5 bases). The sample was blood. The receptor was isolated from a boy between 2 and 15 years old in good health. In DNA form, the CDR3 reads TGTGCCAGCAGCCCTTCGGGGCCGGAAGAAAAACTGTTTTTT. This codes for CASSPSGPEEKLFF.